This T cell receptor (beta chain) derives from a study of blood T cell repertoires in COVID-19. Study-level information: From T cells, B-cell-depleted T cells, or PBMCs came the material, which was cDNA or gDNA.

TCRdb keeps only in-frame clones here, not all; method: immunoSEQ multiplex PCR. The sample gives a few hundred thousand clones, about nine tenths of which show up once; under 3.5% is in the top ten. The germline V gene encodes CDR1 SQVTM and CDR2 ANQGSEA. The CDR3 length is 17 residues. V shed 0 bases, J shed 3 bases, and the junction held 11 bases outside the gene matches. The sequencing input was peripheral blood. The receptor's source is a woman aged 25-40 years with COVID-19, enrolled during active disease. The gene calls are TRBV29-1 and TRBJ2-7; 10 bases are shared with TRBD2. CDR3 in DNA: TGCAGCGTTGAAGAGGCCAGCGGGAGGGCCGGGGGCTACGAGCAGTACTTC. It specifies CSVEEASGRAGGYEQYF.